A single sample is the source of the 8 T cell receptor beta chains below, sequenced in a study of spatial heterogeneity in lung cancer. Time point: blood at routine non-recurrence follow-up after resection. TCRdb passed the 5' RACE reads through MiXCR, listing each CDR3 protein once. The table includes 55,000 to 75,000 distinct CDR3 sequences, roughly 8.9% detected once. The source was PBMCs, collected at follow-up. All receptors derive from a female donor with early-stage non-small cell lung cancer.

This clonotype was counted ten times or more. This chain uses TRBV7-2 with TRBJ2-3; TRBD1 or TRBD2 may be the D gene (5 bases each). Germline V CDR1 and CDR2: SGHTA, FQGNSA. With 2 bases removed from V and 5 bases from J, the gap between germline ends came to 8 bases. This CDR3 has 13 residues. CDR3 sequence (DNA): TGTGCCAGCAGCTTACGGGGCCAAGATACGCAGTATTTT. Amino acids: CASSLRGQDTQYF.

The chain employs TRBV29-1 and TRBJ2-1; 8 bases agree with TRBD2. Trimming took 6 bases from V and 7 from J; bases not matched to a gene: 5. Germline V gene lookup returns CDR1 SQVTM and CDR2 ANQGSEA. This CDR3 has 12 residues. CDR3 in amino acids: CSVRGGGNEQFF. The CDR3 nucleotides are TGCAGCGTCCGGGGGGGAGGGAATGAGCAGTTCTTC.

This clonotype was counted at least ten times. This chain joins TRBV7-9 and TRBJ2-1; D ambiguous. Per the germline V gene, CDR1 is SEHNR and CDR2 is FQNEAQ (reference sequence). V lost 5 bases to trimming and J lost 0 bases, with 11 bases between them. The CDR3 is made up of 15 amino acids. In nucleotides, the CDR3 is TGTGCCAGCAGCCCCGACGGGTACTCCTACAATGAGCAGTTCTTC. Its translation: CASSPDGYSYNEQFF.

The gene calls are TRBV7-9 and TRBJ1-2; tentative D call: TRBD1 (5 bases). From germline, CDR1 is SEHNR and CDR2 FQNEAQ (reference sequence). Trimming took off 1 base at V and 6 bases at J, with 9 bases between the two ends. The CDR3 sequence is 13 residues long. This CDR3 is CASSLVRGDGYTF. The CDR3, as DNA: TGTGCCAGCAGCTTAGTCCGGGGCGATGGCTACACCTTC.

J is TRBJ2-6 and V is TRBV14; maybe TRBD1 (5 bases). The germline gives CDR1 SGHDN, CDR2 FVKESK. This CDR3 is 15 amino acids long. Trimming took 2 bases from V and 2 from J, leaving 7 bases between them. The CDR3 is CASSQQGPGANVLTF. Here the CDR3 DNA reads TGTGCCAGCAGCCAACAGGGTCCTGGGGCCAACGTCCTGACTTTC.

The genes are TRBV27 and TRBJ2-1; 9 bases match TRBD1. V lost 2 bases and J lost 5; bases outside the gene matches: 7. Germline V gene lookup returns CDR1 MNHEY and CDR2 SMNVEV (reference sequence). The CDR3 length is 16 residues. The CDR3 DNA reads as TGTGCCAGCAGTTTACTACGGGGACAGGGAAACAATGAGCAGTTCTTC. Residues: CASSLLRGQGNNEQFF.

Ten or more counts support this clonotype. The chain carries TRBV12-3 or TRBV12-4 and TRBJ2-1; 11 nucleotides agree with TRBD2. This CDR3 comprises 15 residues. Trimming at V came to 6 bases and at J to 8 bases, leaving 9 bases not matched to a gene. The CDR3 spells CASSTLAGGRDEQFF. Written as DNA, the CDR3 is TGTGCCAGCAGCACTCTAGCGGGAGGTCGAGATGAGCAGTTCTTC.

This clonotype has at least ten counts. The gene calls are TRBV7-9 and TRBJ2-1; the match to TRBD1 covers 8 bases. CDR1 is SEHNR, CDR2 FQNEAQ, per germline (reference sequence). CDR3 length: 15 amino acids. Trimming removed 6 bases from V and 0 bases from J; junction bases left unmatched: 4. The CDR3 sequence is CASRSTGGSYNEQFF. CDR3 DNA sequence: TGTGCCAGCAGATCAACAGGGGGCTCCTACAATGAGCAGTTCTTC.